The 30 T cell receptor beta chains below were found in one sample sequenced in a study of shared clonotypes between healthy human individuals. Generated by immunoSEQ multiplex PCR, the TCRdb table keeps only in-frame clones and is missing some. The repertoire includes about 690,000 clones, roughly 91% of them detected once, and 34% sits in the top ten. The sequenced sample consisted of memory CD8+ T cells from PBMCs. This sample's subset: CD45RO+ cells pooled with CCR7-negative TemRA cells. Every receptor here comes from a man aged 18-30 years in good health. Some clones in this sample may be carry-over from other donors' samples.

The V gene is TRBV18, the J gene TRBJ2-2; 13 bases fit TRBD2. The CDR3 consists of 17 residues. The V gene's germline CDR1 is KGHSH and CDR2 LQKENI. V trimming: 4 bases; J trimming: 4 bases; junction bases outside the gene matches: 6. This CDR3 reads CASSRTGTSGVTGELFF. The DNA of the CDR3 is TGTGCCAGCTCACGAACCGGGACTAGCGGGGTCACCGGGGAGCTGTTTTTT.

In the case of this clone: The sample holds other DNA sequences that translate to the same CDR3. The J gene is TRBJ2-6, the V gene TRBV27; perhaps TRBD2 as D (6 bases). The germline CDR1 and CDR2 sequences are MNHEY and SMNVEV (reference sequence). With 7 bases removed from V and 1 base from J, the gap between germline ends came to 11 bases. This CDR3 has 15 amino acids. The CDR3 DNA is TGTGCCAGCACAGCGGGTAGTTCTGGGGCCAACGTCCTGACTTTC. This codes for CASTAGSSGANVLTF.

J is TRBJ2-7 and V is TRBV6-1; 9 bases line up with TRBD1. CDR3 length: 17 residues. Per germline, CDR1 MNHNS and CDR2 SASEGT. J gave up 3 bases and V 2 bases, and 11 bases lay outside the gene matches. The CDR3 DNA reads TGTGCCAGCAGTGAATTCCCCCTAGTGACAGGGGGCTACGAGCAGTACTTC. It codes for CASSEFPLVTGGYEQYF.

The rearrangement joins TRBV19 to TRBJ2-7; D not resolved. The CDR3 extends over 15 amino acids. V gave up 4 bases and J gave up 3 bases, with 16 bases separating them. CDR1 is LNHDA and CDR2 is SQIVND in the germline V gene (reference sequence). The CDR3 region is CASSTSPLNGYEQYF. The CDR3 DNA follows: TGTGCCAGTAGTACCAGTCCCCTGAACGGCTACGAGCAGTACTTC.

The chain has TRBV6-6 and TRBJ1-4, with D possibly matching TRBD1 (5 bases). CDR1 is MNHNY, CDR2 SVGAGI, per germline (reference sequence). Trimming pared 4 bases from V and 8 bases from J, leaving 11 bases between. The CDR3 runs 13 residues. The CDR3 here is CASSSGRGEKLFF. The CDR3 nucleotides read TGTGCCAGCAGTTCCGGACGGGGGGAAAAACTGTTTTTT.

This chain links TRBV5-5 with TRBJ2-1; tentative D call: TRBD1 (5 bases). Germline lookup yields CDR1 SGHKS and CDR2 YYEKEE (reference sequence). The CDR3 sequence is 16 residues long. Trimming removed 1 base at V and 4 bases at J, with 15 bases between. CDR3 region: CASSLRAGFGYNEQFF. CDR3 nucleotides: TGTGCCAGCAGCTTGAGGGCAGGGTTTGGGTACAATGAGCAGTTCTTC. Using reference TRBV5-5 and TRBJ2-1 for the parts outside the CDR3, the full variable domain is DAGVTQSPTHLIKTRGQQVTLRCSPISGHKSVSWYQQVLGQGPQFIFQYYEKEERGRGNFPDRFSARQFPNYSSELNVNALLLGDSALYLCASSLRAGFGYNEQFFGPGTRLTVL.

The chain carries TRBV19 and TRBJ1-5, with no clear D. The CDR3 spans 12 residues. Between the trimmed V and J ends, which lost 10 bases and 5 bases, there was a span of 12 bases. Germline CDR1 LNHDA, CDR2 SQIVND (reference sequence). The CDR3 spells CATCGRDQPQHF. The CDR3 DNA sequence: TGTGCCACCTGCGGCCGGGATCAGCCCCAGCATTTT.

This sequence joins TRBV4-1 and TRBJ2-1; TRBD2 matches 8 bases. Germline V gene data show CDR1 as MGHRA and CDR2 as YSYEKL. The CDR3 extends over 14 amino acids. V lost 3 bases and J lost 10; bases outside the gene matches: 8. Here the CDR3 reads CASSQGLDLQEQFF. The CDR3 coding sequence is TGCGCCAGCAGCCAGGGACTAGACCTACAGGAGCAGTTCTTC.

This chain connects TRBV6-1 to TRBJ1-3, with a possible D match to TRBD1 (5 bases). Trimming cost V 7 bases and J 2 bases, with 15 bases left between them. This CDR3 has 15 amino acids. From germline, CDR1 is MNHNS and CDR2 SASEGT. CDR3 protein: CASTRTREPGNTIYF. The CDR3 coding sequence is TGTGCCAGCACCCGAACCAGGGAGCCTGGAAACACCATATATTTT.

The sample holds one count of this clone. The chain uses TRBV15 and TRBJ2-2; the D gene is possibly TRBD1 (7 bases). Trimming removed 5 bases at V and 4 bases at J, with 14 bases between. Germline V CDR1 and CDR2: LNHNV, YYDKDF (reference sequence). The CDR3 totals 15 residues. CDR3 DNA sequence: TGTGCCACCAGCTCCGCAGGGGGGTTCACCGGGGAGCTGTTTTTT. It encodes CATSSAGGFTGELFF.

The chain combines TRBV2 with TRBJ2-7, with 12 bases aligning to TRBD2. Germline V gives CDR1 SNHLY, CDR2 FYNNEI. Unmatched junction bases numbered 13, after V lost 3 bases and J lost 7 bases. CDR3 length equals 17 residues. This CDR3 reads CASSDFGLAGRPSEQYF. DNA of the CDR3: TGTGCCAGCAGTGATTTTGGACTAGCGGGGAGGCCATCGGAGCAGTACTTC.

This sequence joins TRBV4-3 and TRBJ2-1, with TRBD2 identical over 9 bases. Germline CDR1 LGHNA, CDR2 YSLEER. The CDR3 loop spans 17 amino acids. The trim removed 0 bases at V and 4 bases at J, leaving 7 bases unmatched. CDR3 nucleotides: TGCGCCAGCAGCCAAGATCTTAGTAGCGGGAGATACAATGAGCAGTTCTTC. It is translated as CASSQDLSSGRYNEQFF.

The genes are TRBV10-2 and TRBJ2-1; D gene ambiguous. The germline CDR1 and CDR2 sequences are WSHSY and SAAADI. The V gene lost 8 bases and the J gene lost 2 bases, with 16 bases spanning the gap. The CDR3 extends over 15 amino acids. The CDR3 here is CASSGIHNPYNEQFF. CDR3 nucleotide sequence: TGCGCCAGCTCAGGTATCCATAACCCCTACAATGAGCAGTTCTTC.

This chain uses TRBV10-3 with TRBJ2-1, with 7 bases lining up with TRBD2. The germline V gene encodes CDR1 ENHRY and CDR2 SYGVKD. The length of the CDR3 is 15 residues. V lost 7 bases and J lost 4; bases outside the gene matches: 10. CDR3 coding DNA: TGTGCCATCATGGGCGGGAGTGACGAATACAATGAGCAGTTCTTC. Protein sequence: CAIMGGSDEYNEQFF.

The chain joins TRBV27 to TRBJ2-1; D perhaps matches TRBD2 (5 bases). There are 15 residues in the CDR3. Germline CDR1 MNHEY, CDR2 SMNVEV (reference sequence). The ends were cut back, 2 bases at V and 2 bases at J, with 10 bases in the middle. CDR3 loop: CASSLVSAAYNEQFF. CDR3 sequence (DNA): TGTGCCAGCAGTTTAGTTAGCGCAGCCTACAATGAGCAGTTCTTC.

The chain is built from TRBV6-1 and TRBJ2-3, with a possible D match to TRBD2 (6 bases). Trimming took off 11 bases at V and 1 base at J, with 10 bases between the two ends. Looked up from germline, CDR1 is MNHNS and CDR2 is SASEGT. The CDR3 consists of 12 residues. CDR3 loop: CAQTGGTDTQYF. For the CDR3, the DNA is TGTGCCCAAACGGGGGGCACAGATACGCAGTATTTT.

The chain combines TRBV5-1 with TRBJ2-5; TRBD2 agrees at 8 bases. Germline-derived CDR1 and CDR2 are SGHRS and YFSETQ. Trimming at V came to 0 bases and at J to 3 bases, leaving 1 base not matched to a gene. The CDR3 has 14 residues. In DNA, the CDR3 is TGCGCCAGCAGCTTGGAACTAGCGGAAGAGACCCAGTACTTC. It specifies CASSLELAEETQYF.

The chain joins TRBV28 to TRBJ1-1; D remains unclear. The CDR3 runs to 14 residues. Deletions cut 2 bases from V and 1 base from J, with 8 bases between. Germline V gene data show CDR1 as MDHEN and CDR2 as SYDVKM. The CDR3 loop is CASSLSSGNTEAFF. CDR3 in DNA: TGTGCCAGCAGTTTAAGCTCAGGGAACACTGAAGCTTTCTTT.

The V and J genes are TRBV28 and TRBJ1-2; 9 bases agree with TRBD1. CDR3 length: 13 residues. V gave up 6 bases and J gave up 5 bases; unmatched junction bases: 4. Looked up from germline, CDR1 is MDHEN and CDR2 is SYDVKM. The DNA of the CDR3 is TGTGCCAGCAGCACAGGGGGCCGGTATGGCTACACCTTC. Its translation: CASSTGGRYGYTF.

V gene TRBV5-1 combines with J gene TRBJ2-7; maybe TRBD1 (6 bases). With 4 bases removed from V and 2 bases from J, the gap between germline ends came to 13 bases. The germline CDR1 and CDR2 sequences are SGHRS and YFSETQ. This CDR3 contains 14 residues. The CDR3 here is CASSPTGPPYEQYF. The CDR3 DNA reads TGCGCCAGCAGCCCGACAGGACCCCCCTACGAGCAGTACTTC.

The genes are TRBV28 and TRBJ2-5, with D perhaps given as TRBD1 or TRBD2 (6 bases each). Germline V gene sequence: CDR1 MDHEN, CDR2 SYDVKM. The length of the CDR3 is 14 residues. V lost 9 bases and J lost 5, with 19 bases in between. The CDR3 DNA follows: TGTGCCAGTCTCCAAACGGGGGCGAGGGAGACCCAGTACTTC. Translated, it gives CASLQTGARETQYF.

The chain recombines TRBV2 with TRBJ2-1; the match to TRBD2 covers 8 bases. V gave up 6 bases and J gave up 6 bases; unmatched junction bases: 16. The length of the CDR3 is 17 residues. CDR1 and CDR2 (germline): SNHLY, FYNNEI. The CDR3 sequence is CASRGVSGSKISNEQFF. In nucleotides, the CDR3 is TGTGCCAGCAGGGGGGTGAGCGGGAGTAAGATTTCCAATGAGCAGTTCTTC.

This clone was counted at least ten times. This chain joins TRBV28 and TRBJ2-7; 8 bases match TRBD2. The CDR3 totals 15 residues. The germline gives CDR1 MDHEN, CDR2 SYDVKM. Trimming removed 8 bases from V and 3 bases from J; junction bases left unmatched: 12. CDR3 coding DNA: TGTGCCAGCGACCCTACGGGAGGGCCAGGCTACGAGCAGTACTTC. Its translation: CASDPTGGPGYEQYF.

This chain uses TRBV20-1 with TRBJ2-5; D remains ambiguous. The CDR3 runs 11 residues. Trimming cost V 6 bases and J 4 bases, with 9 bases left between them. CDR1 DFQATT and CDR2 SNEGSKA come from the germline V gene (reference sequence). CDR3 nucleotides: TGCAGTGCGAGACCCCCAGAGACCCAGTACTTC. It is translated as CSARPPETQYF.

The chain has TRBV5-6 and TRBJ2-2; no reliable D call. Germline lookup yields CDR1 SGHDT and CDR2 YYEEEE. V lost 1 base to trimming and J lost 9 bases, with 13 bases between them. This CDR3 has 14 residues. The CDR3 protein is CASSLLAGYRELFF. The CDR3 DNA is TGTGCCAGCAGCTTGTTAGCCGGGTATCGGGAGCTGTTTTTT.

CDR3 sequence: CASSLPDQETQYF. Here the CDR3 DNA reads TGCGCCAGCAGCTTGCCGGACCAAGAGACCCAGTACTTC. The V gene is TRBV5-1, the J gene TRBJ2-5, with D unresolved. The CDR3 sequence is 13 residues long. Germline values: CDR1 SGHRS, CDR2 YFSETQ. V dropped 1 base and J dropped 0 bases, with 4 bases sitting between them.

This clone was detected ten times or more. V usage is TRBV27 and J usage is TRBJ1-1; the D gene is possibly TRBD1 (6 bases). V shed 5 bases and J shed 4 bases, with 14 bases lying between them. Germline V CDR1 and CDR2: MNHEY, SMNVEV (reference sequence). The CDR3 is made up of 14 amino acids. The CDR3 bases are TGTGCCAGCAGTCCCCGTGGACAGCTCACTGAAGCTTTCTTT. Amino acids: CASSPRGQLTEAFF.

This chain links TRBV6-5 with TRBJ1-1; D gene unclear. The V gene lost 5 bases and the J gene lost 0 bases, with 7 bases spanning the gap. From germline, CDR1 is MNHEY and CDR2 SVGAGI. CDR3 size: 13 residues. CDR3 nucleotide sequence: TGTGCCAGCAGTCCAACTGTGAACACTGAAGCTTTCTTT. This translates into CASSPTVNTEAFF.

This clone was counted between two and nine times. The chain employs TRBV6-4 and TRBJ1-1; unclear D gene. The CDR3 has 13 residues. CDR1 and CDR2 from the germline V gene are MRHNA and SNTAGT. Trimming removed 3 bases from V and 4 bases from J, with 9 bases in between. CDR3 residues: CASSEGVGTEAFF. CDR3 bases: TGTGCCAGCAGTGAGGGAGTGGGCACTGAAGCTTTCTTT.

The chain recombines TRBV28 with TRBJ2-7, with 7 positions matching TRBD1. The CDR3 loop spans 14 amino acids. V lost 7 bases to trimming and J lost 2 bases; unmatched junction nucleotides: 8. Germline values: CDR1 MDHEN, CDR2 SYDVKM. CDR3: CASKVAGGAYEQYF. The CDR3 DNA is TGTGCCAGCAAGGTCGCAGGGGGAGCCTACGAGCAGTACTTC.